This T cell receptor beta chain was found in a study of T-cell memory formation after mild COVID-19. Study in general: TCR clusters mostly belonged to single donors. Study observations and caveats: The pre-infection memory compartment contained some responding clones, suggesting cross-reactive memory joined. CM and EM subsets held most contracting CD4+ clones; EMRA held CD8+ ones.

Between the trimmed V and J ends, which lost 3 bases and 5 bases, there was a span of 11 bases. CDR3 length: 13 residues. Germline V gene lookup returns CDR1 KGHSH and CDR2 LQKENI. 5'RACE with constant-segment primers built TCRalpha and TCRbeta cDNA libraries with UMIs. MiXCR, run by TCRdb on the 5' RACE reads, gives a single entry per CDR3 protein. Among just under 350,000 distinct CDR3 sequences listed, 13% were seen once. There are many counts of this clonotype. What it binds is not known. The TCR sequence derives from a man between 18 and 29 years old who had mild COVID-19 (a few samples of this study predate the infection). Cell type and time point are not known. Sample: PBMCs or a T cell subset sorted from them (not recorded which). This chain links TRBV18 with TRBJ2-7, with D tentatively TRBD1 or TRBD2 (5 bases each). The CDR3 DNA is TGTGCCAGCTCACCCACTGGGACCCACGAGCAGTACGTC. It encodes CASSPTGTHEQYV.